The 14 T cell receptor beta chains listed next were all sequenced from one sample in a study of tumor-infiltrating lymphocytes in primary liver carcinoma. Scientists recovered RNA and DNA together from about 21-30 mg of unsorted bulk tissue. TCR beta cDNA was prepared out of around 460 ng total RNA by means of a constant-region primer. ARM-PCR was slightly modified, and three nested multiplex PCR rounds with it gave rise to the TCR beta libraries. Running roughly 10 cycles apiece, the first two PCR rounds relied on TRBV1-TRBV30 forward primers together with a C-beta reverse primer. MiXCR was run by TCRdb on the multiplex PCR reads, yielding one entry per CDR3 protein. Of around 56,000 distinct CDR3 sequences in the sample, less than 75% were seen once. Input material: liver tumor tissue from sampling region 2. Regarding subset: tumor region T2, inferior pole. The receptors were gathered from a man aged 40-49 years with primary liver carcinoma and hepatitis B virus infection.

This clonotype was picked up a small number of times. V is TRBV6-6 and J is TRBJ2-7, with D possibly being TRBD1 or TRBD2 (5 bases each). V shed 4 bases and J shed 6 bases, with 13 bases lying between them. The CDR3 runs 13 residues. Germline V gene data show CDR1 as MNHNY and CDR2 as SVGAGI (reference sequence). The CDR3, as DNA: TGTGCCAGCAGTTCCGGGACGGCCACCGAGCAGTACTTC. Translated, it gives CASSSGTATEQYF.

The CDR3 loop is CANSHTRAEETQYF. CDR3 DNA sequence: TGCGCCAACAGCCATACTAGGGCGGAAGAGACCCAGTACTTC. The chain recombines TRBV10-1 with TRBJ2-5; D possibly corresponds to TRBD2 (5 bases). Germline V gene lookup returns CDR1 WNHNN and CDR2 SYGVQD (reference sequence). This CDR3 contains 14 residues. Deletions cut 10 bases from V and 3 bases from J, with 18 bases between.

This clonotype was detected only once. Here the CDR3 omits its conserved ending phenylalanine or tryptophan, so a read error is the likely source. This sequence joins TRBV5-1 and TRBJ2-3; no definite D call. Germline V gene sequence: CDR1 SGHRS, CDR2 YFSETQ. CDR3 length equals 13 residues. Trimming took off 5 bases at V and 4 bases at J, with 11 bases between the two ends. The CDR3 protein is CASRGAVSDTQYY. Written as DNA, the CDR3 is TGCGCCAGCAGAGGCGCAGTGTCAGATACGCAGTATTAT.

The chain couples TRBV5-8 to TRBJ1-5, with D possibly matching TRBD1 (6 bases). CDR3 length: 15 amino acids. V was cut by 3 bases and J by 9 bases, with 19 bases left in between. Per germline, CDR1 SGHTS and CDR2 YDEGEE. The CDR3 sequence is CASSSLRGDNRPQHF. The DNA of the CDR3 is TGTGCCAGCAGCTCCCTTCGAGGGGACAACCGGCCCCAGCATTTT. Full variable domain (outside the CDR3, taken from reference TRBV5-8 and TRBJ1-5): EAGVTQSPTHLIKTRGQQATLRCSPISGHTSVYWYQQALGLGLQFLLWYDEGEERNRGNFPPRFSGRQFPNYSSELNVNALELEDSALYLCASSSLRGDNRPQHFGDGTRLSIL.

This clonotype showed up just once. Its ends do not fully match the called genes, so a read error is possible. The V call is TRBV11-2, the J call TRBJ2-2; D may be TRBD2 (6 bases). Germline CDR1 and CDR2: SGHAT and FQNNGV. The CDR3 has 15 residues. The CDR3 DNA follows: TGTGCCAGGAGCTTTGCGGGATCGAACACAGGAGAGCTGTTTTTT. It specifies CARSFAGSNTGELFF.

Worth noting for this clonotype: A read error may produce the germline difference seen at one junction end. This chain joins TRBV4-1 and TRBJ2-3; D possibly uses TRBD1 or TRBD2 (5 bases each). The CDR3 is 18 residues long. The germline V gene has CDR1 MGHRA and CDR2 YSYEKL. The CDR3 nucleotides are TGCGCAAGCAGCCAGACCATTGCCCTAGTGGGGGTCACTGATACGCAGTATTTT. This sequence encodes CASSQTIALVGVTDTQYF.

Relative to its sample, this clonotype is medium-sized. The V and J genes are TRBV11-2 and TRBJ1-1; D is unresolved. The germline V gene has CDR1 SGHAT and CDR2 FQNNGV. The germline V and J ends were trimmed by 5 bases and 8 bases, with 12 bases remaining between them. The CDR3 runs to 12 residues. In DNA form, the CDR3 reads TGTGCCAGCAGCCGTCCTACGCCCGAAGCTTTCTTT. Protein: CASSRPTPEAFF.

The sample holds one count of this clonotype. The final CDR3 position lacks the conserved phenylalanine or tryptophan, pointing to a likely read error. The chain uses TRBV6-5 and TRBJ2-2; no clear D. This CDR3 comprises 16 residues. Germline V gene data show CDR1 as MNHEY and CDR2 as SVGAGI. The CDR3 spells CAGSYSLGPAGGELFL. The DNA of the CDR3 is TGTGCCGGCAGTTACTCCCTAGGGCCGGCCGGCGGGGAGCTGTTTCTT.

This clonotype was found a few times. Here the CDR3 omits its conserved ending phenylalanine or tryptophan, so a read error is the likely source. The chain recombines TRBV5-4 with TRBJ2-5; perhaps TRBD1 as D (5 bases). Germline CDR1 is SGHNT and CDR2 is YYREEE (reference sequence). The V end was cut by 1 base, the J end by 5 bases, with 9 bases between. The CDR3 has 13 amino acids. The DNA for the CDR3 is TGTGCCAGCAGCTTGACAGGCGTGGAGACCCAGTACTTA. This encodes CASSLTGVETQYL.

With regard to this clonotype: The germline gene is not matched at one end of the junction; a read error may be the cause. The rearrangement joins TRBV29-1 to TRBJ2-1; D is perhaps TRBD2 (5 bases). Germline lookup yields CDR1 SQVTM and CDR2 ANQGSEA. The CDR3 extends over 12 amino acids. CDR3 loop: CSVEDRNNEQFF. Written as DNA, the CDR3 is TGTAGCGTTGAAGACCGAAACAATGAGCAGTTCTTC.

In regard to this clonotype: Mismatch with germline at one junction end may stem from a read error. The rearrangement links TRBV4-3 to TRBJ2-7; D unclear. The CDR3 runs 13 residues. Germline V gene lookup returns CDR1 LGHNA and CDR2 YSLEER. The CDR3 here is CASNQVEESEQYF. CDR3 nucleotide sequence: TGCGCCAGCAACCAAGTTGAGGAGTCCGAGCAGTACTTC.

Remarks on this clonotype: Germline and junction disagree at one end, which may indicate a read error. The chain couples TRBV12-3 or TRBV12-4 to TRBJ2-1; 10 bases are shared with TRBD2. This CDR3 contains 14 residues. CDR3 loop: CASSPRTSGDELFF. In nucleotides, the CDR3 is TGTGCCAGCAGCCCCCGAACTAGCGGGGATGAGCTGTTCTTC.

Of note for this clonotype: Its ends do not fully match the called genes, so a read error is possible. This rearrangement joins TRBV6-5 to TRBJ1-3, with D hard to call. The CDR3 has 16 residues. Looked up from germline, CDR1 is MNHEY and CDR2 is SVGAGI. The CDR3 DNA is TGTGCCAGTAGTTACTTGAGACCGAGCTCTGGAAACACCATATATTTT. It yields the protein CASSYLRPSSGNTIYF.

Regarding this clonotype: This sequence may be a read error, since a much larger clone differs from it by one base. The J gene is TRBJ2-1, the V gene TRBV5-1; 8 bases align to TRBD2. The germline V gene has CDR1 SGHRS and CDR2 YFSETQ. V lost 1 base and J lost 4; bases outside the gene matches: 7. The CDR3 runs to 16 residues. CDR3 in amino acids: CASSLTGGTRYNEQFF. The CDR3 DNA reads as TGCGCCAGCAGCTTGACAGGCGGGACTAGATACAATGAGCAGTTCTTC.